Below, 8 T cell receptor beta chains from the same sample are listed, as sequenced in a study of monozygotic twins with inflammatory bowel disease. TCRdb re-called the 5' RACE reads, yielding one record per CDR3 amino acid sequence without DNA. The sample table sets out under 200,000 distinct CDR3 sequences. Sequenced: blood. These receptor sequences come from a human donor with ulcerative colitis or Crohn's disease, or a healthy co-twin of an affected twin (not recorded which).

The V call is TRBV7-6, the J call TRBJ2-5; TCRdb's D gene call, TRBD2, goes unchecked for lack of DNA. CDR1 and CDR2 from the germline V gene are SGHVS and FNYEAQ. The CDR3 has 14 amino acids. The CDR3 reads CASSFGVLAETQYF.

The chain links TRBV3-1 to TRBJ2-1; TCRdb returns TRBD2, unconfirmable since there is no DNA. There are 15 residues in the CDR3. The germline V gene has CDR1 LGHDT and CDR2 YNNKEL (reference sequence). The CDR3 loop reads CASSSSGGASVEQFF.

The chain recombines TRBV7-8 with TRBJ2-1; checking the TCRdb D call of TRBD1 is not possible without DNA. Germline assignment: CDR1 SGHVS and CDR2 FQNEAQ. The CDR3 totals 14 residues. The chain's CDR3 is CASSTPQGLDEQFF.

Here the CDR3 reads CATSREGQGPDTQYF. The chain combines TRBV15 with TRBJ2-3; checking the TCRdb D call of TRBD1 is not possible without DNA. CDR1 is LNHNV, CDR2 YYDKDF, per germline (reference sequence). CDR3 length equals 15 residues.

V gene TRBV20-1 combines with J gene TRBJ1-4; absent DNA, TCRdb's TRBD1 call cannot be checked. Germline V gene data show CDR1 as DFQATT and CDR2 as SNEGSKA (reference sequence). This CDR3 is 14 amino acids long. The CDR3 here is CSANDRGRNEKLFF.

This CDR3 is CASSQNPSGEQFF. The J gene is TRBJ2-1, the V gene TRBV4-3; the TCRdb call, TRBD1, lacks DNA for checking. The CDR3 sequence is 13 residues long. Germline V gives CDR1 LGHNA, CDR2 YSLEER.

The gene calls are TRBV28 and TRBJ2-7. Germline lookup yields CDR1 MDHEN and CDR2 SYDVKM. The length of the CDR3 is 12 residues. The CDR3 sequence is CASSPQRYEQYF.

The V gene is TRBV4-1, the J gene TRBJ2-4; the TRBD1 assignment by TCRdb is unverifiable without DNA. The CDR3 consists of 18 residues. Germline V gene lookup returns CDR1 MGHRA and CDR2 YSYEKL. Here the CDR3 reads CASSLTLAGVIAKNIQYF.